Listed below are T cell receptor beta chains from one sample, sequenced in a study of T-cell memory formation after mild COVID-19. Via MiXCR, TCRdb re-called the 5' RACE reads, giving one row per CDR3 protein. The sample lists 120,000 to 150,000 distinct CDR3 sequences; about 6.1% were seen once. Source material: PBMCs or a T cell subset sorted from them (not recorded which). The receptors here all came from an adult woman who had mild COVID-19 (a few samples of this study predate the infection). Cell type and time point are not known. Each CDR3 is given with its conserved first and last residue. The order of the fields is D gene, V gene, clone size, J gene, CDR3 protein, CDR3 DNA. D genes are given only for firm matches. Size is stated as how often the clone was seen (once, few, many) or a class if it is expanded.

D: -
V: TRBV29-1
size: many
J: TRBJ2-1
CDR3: CSVAPQGDEQFF
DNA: TGCAGCGTTGCCCCCCAGGGCGATGAGCAGTTCTTC

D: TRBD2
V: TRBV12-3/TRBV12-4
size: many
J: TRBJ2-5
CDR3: CASNPSGREQETQYF
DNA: TGTGCCAGCAATCCTAGCGGGAGAGAACAAGAGACCCAGTACTTC

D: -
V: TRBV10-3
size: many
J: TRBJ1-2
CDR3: CAISESAGNSGYTF
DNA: TGTGCCATCAGTGAGTCAGCCGGCAACTCGGGCTACACCTTC

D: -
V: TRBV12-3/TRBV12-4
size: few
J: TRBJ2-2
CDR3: CASRLGLRSSGELFF
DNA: TGTGCCAGCAGGCTTGGGTTGAGGAGTTCCGGGGAGCTGTTTTTT

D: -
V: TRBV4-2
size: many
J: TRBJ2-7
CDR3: CASSQDLGGPLSYEQYF
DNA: TGTGCCAGCAGCCAAGATCTCGGGGGACCACTTTCCTACGAGCAGTACTTC

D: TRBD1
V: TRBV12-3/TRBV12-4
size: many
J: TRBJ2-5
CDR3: CASSPWGRGQFQETQYF
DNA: TGTGCCAGCTCTCCATGGGGCAGGGGGCAGTTTCAAGAGACCCAGTACTTC

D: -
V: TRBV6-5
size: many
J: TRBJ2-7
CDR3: CASSYRDGSSYEQYF
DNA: TGTGCCAGCAGTTACAGGGACGGGAGCTCCTACGAGCAGTACTTC

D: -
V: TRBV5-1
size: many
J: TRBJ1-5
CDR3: CASSLDRNQPQHF
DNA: TGCGCCAGCAGCCTAGACAGAAATCAGCCCCAGCATTTT

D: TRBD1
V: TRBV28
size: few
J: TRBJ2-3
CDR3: CASSSPGTATHTQYF
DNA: TGTGCCAGCAGTTCGCCCGGGACAGCGACACATACGCAGTATTTT

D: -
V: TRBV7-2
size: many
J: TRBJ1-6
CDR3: CASSPSSSVRPLHF
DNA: TGTGCCAGCAGCCCTAGCTCCAGTGTCAGACCCCTCCACTTT